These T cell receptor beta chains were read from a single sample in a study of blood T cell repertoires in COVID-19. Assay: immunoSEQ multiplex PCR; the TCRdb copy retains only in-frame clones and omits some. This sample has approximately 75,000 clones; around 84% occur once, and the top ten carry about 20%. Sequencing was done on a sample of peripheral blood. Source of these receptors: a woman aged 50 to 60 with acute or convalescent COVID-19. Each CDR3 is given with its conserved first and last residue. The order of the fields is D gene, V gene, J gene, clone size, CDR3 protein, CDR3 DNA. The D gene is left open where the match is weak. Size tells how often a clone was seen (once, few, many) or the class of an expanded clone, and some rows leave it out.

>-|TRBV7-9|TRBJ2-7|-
CASSLELRSYEQYF
TGTGCCAGCAGCTTAGAGCTCCGCTCCTACGAGCAGTACTTC
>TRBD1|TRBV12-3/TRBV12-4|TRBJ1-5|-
CASSPDHGQGNF
TGTGCCAGCAGTCCGGATCACGGACAGGGGAATTTT
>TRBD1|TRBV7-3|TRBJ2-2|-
CASSLSGTGVHGELFF
TGTGCCAGCAGCTTATCCGGGACAGGAGTTCACGGGGAGCTGTTTTTT
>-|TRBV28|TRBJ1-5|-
CASTGGPQPQHF
TGTGCCAGCACCGGGGGACCTCAGCCCCAGCATTTT
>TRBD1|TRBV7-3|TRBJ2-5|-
CASSSHQGVGETQYF
TGTGCCAGCAGCTCCCACCAGGGGGTCGGGGAGACCCAGTACTTC
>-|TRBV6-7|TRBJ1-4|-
CASRPRLGATNEKLFF
TGTGCCAGCAGACCCAGACTGGGGGCCACTAATGAAAAACTGTTTTTT
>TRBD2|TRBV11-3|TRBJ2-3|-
CASSLGQREDKEDTQYF
TGTGCCAGCAGCTTAGGTCAGCGGGAGGATAAGGAGGATACGCAGTATTTT
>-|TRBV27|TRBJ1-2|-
CASGDRNYGYTF
TGTGCCAGCGGAGACAGGAACTATGGCTACACCTTC
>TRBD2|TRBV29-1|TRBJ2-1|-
CSATRGTNEQFF
TGCAGCGCAACCCGGGGGACTAACGAGCAGTTCTTC
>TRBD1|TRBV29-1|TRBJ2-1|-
CSAEGDRVNYNEQFF
TGCAGCGCCGAGGGCGACAGGGTGAACTACAATGAGCAGTTCTTC
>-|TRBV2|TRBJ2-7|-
CASSFSSYEQYF
TGTGCCAGCAGTTTTAGCTCCTACGAGCAGTACTTC
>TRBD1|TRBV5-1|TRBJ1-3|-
CASSLGTGVGTIYF
TGCGCCAGCAGCTTGGGGACAGGGGTTGGCACCATATATTTT
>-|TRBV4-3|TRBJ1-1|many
CASSLDQGKTEAFF
TGCGCCAGCAGCCTCGATCAGGGTAAGACTGAAGCTTTCTTT
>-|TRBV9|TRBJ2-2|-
CASSPRAGEYTGELFF
TGTGCCAGCAGCCCTCGGGCAGGGGAATACACCGGGGAGCTGTTTTTT
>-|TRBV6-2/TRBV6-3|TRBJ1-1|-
CASSYDGYRTEAFF
TGTGCCAGCAGTTACGACGGGTATCGTACTGAAGCTTTCTTT
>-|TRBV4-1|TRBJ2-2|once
CASSQDPQAAGELFF
TGCGCCAGCAGCCAAGATCCCCAGGCCGCCGGGGAGCTGTTTTTT
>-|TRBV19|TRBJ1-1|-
CASISAGFLNTEAFF
TGTGCCAGTATAAGCGCCGGATTCTTGAACACTGAAGCTTTCTTT
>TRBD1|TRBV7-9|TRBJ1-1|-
CASSSQGVDTEAFF
TGTGCCAGCAGCTCCCAGGGGGTAGACACTGAAGCTTTCTTT
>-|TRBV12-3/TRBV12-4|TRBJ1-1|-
CASRGLDTEAFF
TGTGCCAGTCGAGGGCTGGACACTGAAGCTTTCTTT
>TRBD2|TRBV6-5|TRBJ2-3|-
CASSLGGSTDTQYF
TGTGCCAGCAGCCTGGGGGGGTCCACAGATACGCAGTATTTT